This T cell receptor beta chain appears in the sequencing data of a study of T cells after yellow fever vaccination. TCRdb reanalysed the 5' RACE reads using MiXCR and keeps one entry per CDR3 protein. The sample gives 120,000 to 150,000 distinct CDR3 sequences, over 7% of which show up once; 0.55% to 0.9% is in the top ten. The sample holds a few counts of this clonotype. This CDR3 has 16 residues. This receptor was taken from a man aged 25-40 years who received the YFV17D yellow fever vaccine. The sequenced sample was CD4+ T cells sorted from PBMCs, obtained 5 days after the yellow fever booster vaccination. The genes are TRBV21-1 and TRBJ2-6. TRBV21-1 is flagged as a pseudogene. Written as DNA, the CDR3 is TGTGCCAGCAGCGAGGGCCCTTTCTCTGGGGCCAACGTCCTGACTTTC. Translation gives CASSEGPFSGANVLTF.